These 5 T cell receptor beta chains originate from one sample sequenced in a study of shared clonotypes between healthy human individuals. TCRdb keeps only in-frame clones here, not all; method: immunoSEQ multiplex PCR. The table has 2 million to 2.5 million clones, less than 95% seen once. Sequenced sample: naive CD4+ T cells from PBMCs. As to subset: CD45RA+ positively selected. The receptors derive from a young man in good health. Some clones in this sample may be carry-over from other donors' samples.

The V call is TRBV4-2, the J call TRBJ1-2; TRBD1 matches at 8 bases. The CDR3 runs to 15 residues. The germline CDR1 and CDR2 sequences are LGHNA and YNFKEQ. The V gene end was trimmed by 3 bases and the J gene end by 4 bases; junction bases not matched to a gene: 7. The CDR3 loop reads CASSQEGQDFYGYTF. The CDR3 nucleotides read TGTGCCAGCAGCCAGGAGGGACAGGACTTCTATGGCTACACCTTC.

The rearrangement joins TRBV6-6 to TRBJ1-2; a possible D gene is TRBD1 (6 bases). V was shortened by 6 bases and J by 2 bases, with 10 bases between the two germline ends. The germline CDR1 and CDR2 sequences are MNHNY and SVGAGI (reference sequence). This CDR3 is built from 13 residues. CDR3 protein: CASRRGQNYGYTF. The DNA for the CDR3 is TGTGCCAGCAGACGCGGACAGAACTATGGCTACACCTTC.

The V and J genes are TRBV5-1 and TRBJ2-1, with TRBD2 identical over 11 bases. Germline loops: CDR1 SGHRS, CDR2 YFSETQ. V was pared by 0 bases and J by 3 bases, with 11 bases of the junction left unmatched. The CDR3 sequence is 19 residues long. Here the CDR3 reads CASSLVTSGTVYLYNEQFF. In DNA, the CDR3 is TGCGCCAGCAGCTTGGTGACTAGCGGGACCGTGTACCTCTACAATGAGCAGTTCTTC.

The V and J genes are TRBV4-2 and TRBJ2-5; D is ambiguous. Per the germline V gene, CDR1 is LGHNA and CDR2 is YNFKEQ. Trimming took off 0 bases at V and 1 base at J, with 6 bases between the two ends. The CDR3 covers 14 residues. In DNA form, the CDR3 reads TGTGCCAGCAGCCAAGACGCCAGCCAAGAGACCCAGTACTTC. Its translation is CASSQDASQETQYF.

This rearrangement joins TRBV20-1 to TRBJ2-5; D call uncertain. CDR3 length: 11 amino acids. Trimming cost V 0 bases and J 4 bases, with 3 bases left between them. The V gene's germline CDR1 is DFQATT and CDR2 SNEGSKA (reference sequence). Here the CDR3 DNA reads TGCAGTGCTAGAGAAGTAGAGACCCAGTACTTC. It yields the protein CSAREVETQYF.